This is a list of T cell receptor beta chains from one sample in a study of blood T cell repertoires in COVID-19. Sequencing was performed with immunoSEQ multiplex PCR; in TCRdb, only in-frame clones are kept and a portion is missing. The sample lists over 300,000 clones; approximately 87% were seen once. The source material was PBMCs or T cells enriched from blood (not recorded which). The origin of the receptors is a woman aged 25 to 39 with acute COVID-19. Both conserved end residues are part of each CDR3. The order of the fields is clone size, V gene, J gene, D gene, CDR3 DNA, CDR3 protein. The D gene is left open where the match is weak. The listing skips clone size in some rows; elsewhere it reads once, few, many or a size class.

few	TRBV7-9	TRBJ1-1	NA	TGTGCCAGCAGCTCCCCCCCCATGAACACTGAAGCTTTCTTT	CASSSPPMNTEAFF
NA	TRBV6-5	TRBJ1-2	TRBD1	TGTGCCAGCAGACTAGGGGGCGAAGGCGCTTATGGCTACACCTTC	CASRLGGEGAYGYTF
NA	TRBV11-3	TRBJ2-1	NA	TGTGCCAGCAGCTTTGGGCAGGGTGTGGAGCAGTTCTTC	CASSFGQGVEQFF
NA	TRBV27	TRBJ1-2	NA	TGTGCCAGCAGTTTGTCGGAGAACTATGGCTACACCTTC	CASSLSENYGYTF
NA	TRBV7-9	TRBJ2-1	NA	TGTGCCAGCAGCTTAGCAAAGGGGGCCTACAATGAGCAGTTCTTC	CASSLAKGAYNEQFF
NA	TRBV9	TRBJ1-2	NA	TGTGCCAGCAGCCCAGGACAGCTAGCTAACTATGGCTACACCTTC	CASSPGQLANYGYTF
once	TRBV7-9	TRBJ1-1	NA	TGTGCCAGCAGCTTAGAGAGGATCACTGAAGCTTTCTTT	CASSLERITEAFF
NA	TRBV20-1	TRBJ1-2	NA	TGCAGTGCTGTCAGGGAGGATGGCTACACCTTC	CSAVREDGYTF
NA	TRBV27	TRBJ2-2	NA	TGTGCCAGCAGCTCCACAGAACCCAGGGTTACCCGCGGGGAGCTGTTTTTT	CASSSTEPRVTRGELFF
NA	TRBV3-1/TRBV3-2	TRBJ2-2	TRBD2	TGTGCCAGCAGCCACGAGCGACTAGCGGGGGTCGGCACCGGGGAGCTGTTTTTT	CASSHERLAGVGTGELFF
NA	TRBV3-1/TRBV3-2	TRBJ2-3	TRBD2	TGTGCCAGCAGCCAATACGCGGGGGGGACAGATACGCAGTATTTT	CASSQYAGGTDTQYF
NA	TRBV7-9	TRBJ2-7	NA	TGTGCCAGCAGCCGGCCGGACAGCCCAGACTACGAGCAGTACTTC	CASSRPDSPDYEQYF
NA	TRBV11-3	TRBJ1-2	TRBD1	TGTGCCAGCAGCGACGGACAGGGGAACTATGGCTACACCTTC	CASSDGQGNYGYTF